The subject of this entry is one TCR beta chain. The data were obtained in a study of shared clonotypes between healthy human individuals. The CDR3 has 16 amino acids. V dropped 3 bases and J dropped 4 bases, with 19 bases sitting between them. Germline assignment: CDR1 SGHNT and CDR2 YYREEE (reference sequence). The run depth of the assay was deep. Replicate PCRs from sorted subsets contained about 200 ng DNA, which is roughly 30,000 T cell genomes. TCRdb keeps only in-frame clones here, not all; method: immunoSEQ multiplex PCR. Of over a million clones listed, roughly 96% are singletons. Division of CD4+ cells produced a CD45RA+ naive subset and a CD45RA-negative memory subset.

Sequencing was performed on naive CD4+ T cells sorted from blood. Subset given: CD45RA+ positively selected. This clonotype was obtained from a man younger than 45 in good health. The V gene is TRBV5-4, the J gene TRBJ2-5; D might be TRBD2 (5 bases). The CDR3 spells CASSSQARGSAETQYF. For the CDR3, the DNA is TGTGCCAGCAGCTCCCAAGCCCGGGGTTCGGCAGAGACCCAGTACTTC. Drawing the rest from reference TRBV5-4 and TRBJ2-5, the complete variable domain is ETGVTQSPTHLIKTRGQQVTLRCSSQSGHNTVSWYQQALGQGPQFIFQYYREEENGRGNFPPRFSGLQFPNYSSELNVNALELDDSALYLCASSSQARGSAETQYFGPGTRLLVL.